The clone carrying this T cell receptor beta chain was found a few times. These data originate in a study of CD8+CD57+ T cells in acquired aplastic anemia. TCR beta VDJ combinations and CDR3 sequences were profiled from genomic DNA. TCRdb itself ran the reads through MiXCR, one entry per CDR3 protein. There are about 120,000 distinct CDR3 sequences in the sample; 50% to 70% occur only once, and around 27% lies in the top ten. All sequencing subjects had displayed CD8+CD57+ cell expansion on flow cytometry. No therapy was given to patients before blood sampling. CDR3 size: 14 residues. The ends were cut back, 2 bases at V and 0 bases at J, with 8 bases in the middle. Germline values: CDR1 MNHEY, CDR2 SVGEGT.

The V call is TRBV6-2 or TRBV6-3, the J call TRBJ2-7, with D perhaps matching TRBD1 (6 bases). The receptor was isolated from a human donor with aplastic anemia. The source material was sorted CD4+, CD8+, or CD8+CD57+ T cells (not recorded which) from PBMCs. CDR3 coding DNA: TGTGCCAGCAGTTACGGACAGAGCTCCTACGAGCAGTACTTC. It is translated as CASSYGQSSYEQYF.